Presented here are 21 T cell receptor beta chains from one specimen sequenced in a study of shared clonotypes between healthy human individuals. Profiling relied on immunoSEQ multiplex PCR, and the TCRdb table lists in-frame clones only, not all of them. In the table there are roughly 120,000 clones, under 70% of which are singletons. The specimen sequenced was memory CD8+ T cells sorted from blood. Subset meaning: CD45RO+ cells pooled with CCR7-negative TemRA cells. The origin of the receptors is a young woman in good health.

J is TRBJ2-7 and V is TRBV10-3; 10 nucleotides agree with TRBD2. CDR3 size: 17 residues. Germline V gene lookup returns CDR1 ENHRY and CDR2 SYGVKD. V was clipped by 5 bases and J by 3 bases; unmatched bases: 13. In DNA form, the CDR3 reads TGTGCCATCAGTCGTTTTCTCCGGACTAGCGGTATCTACGAGCAGTACTTC. The encoded protein is CAISRFLRTSGIYEQYF.

The chain has TRBV13 and TRBJ2-7; D not certain. Germline V gives CDR1 PRHDT, CDR2 FYEKMQ (reference sequence). This CDR3 contains 13 residues. Trimming cost V 5 bases and J 0 bases, with 8 bases left between them. The CDR3 spells CASSLLSSYEQYF. In DNA, the CDR3 is TGTGCCAGCAGCCTCCTCAGCTCCTACGAGCAGTACTTC.

The rearrangement links TRBV10-1 to TRBJ2-7; 10 bases align to TRBD1. The CDR3 is made up of 11 amino acids. Germline values: CDR1 WNHNN, CDR2 SYGVQD (reference sequence). The junction had 1 base not matched to a gene; V was cut back by 8 bases and J by 6 bases. The CDR3 DNA reads TGCGCCAGCGGGGACAGGGGCGAGCAGTACTTC. This encodes CASGDRGEQYF.

V usage is TRBV20-1 and J usage is TRBJ2-2; D uncertain. CDR3 length equals 11 residues. CDR1 is DFQATT, CDR2 SNEGSKA, per germline (reference sequence). V was pared by 5 bases and J by 10 bases, with 11 bases between. CDR3 residues: CSAELREELFF. The CDR3 DNA is TGCAGTGCTGAACTCCGAGAGGAGCTGTTTTTT.

Only a few counts were recorded for this clone. This chain connects TRBV2 to TRBJ1-2; D is unresolved. Germline CDR1 SNHLY, CDR2 FYNNEI. The ends were cut back, 6 bases at V and 7 bases at J, with 9 bases in the middle. The CDR3 runs 11 residues. The DNA of the CDR3 is TGTGCCAGCAGGTACAGCAGTGGCTACACCTTC. Translated: CASRYSSGYTF. The full variable domain, in which reference TRBV2 and TRBJ1-2 provide the parts outside the CDR3, is EPEVTQTPSHQVTQMGQEVILRCVPISNHLYFYWYRQILGQKVEFLVSFYNNEISEKSEIFDDQFSVERPDGSNFTLKIRSTKLEDSAMYFCASRYSSGYTFGSGTRLTVV.

The rearrangement joins TRBV2 to TRBJ2-6, with D possibly TRBD1 on 6 matching bases. This CDR3 region has 17 residues. The germline gives CDR1 SNHLY, CDR2 FYNNEI. Trimming took off 4 bases at V and 0 bases at J, with 13 bases between the two ends. The CDR3 loop reads CASSGGGRSSGANVLTF. DNA of the CDR3: TGTGCCAGCAGTGGAGGGGGTCGTAGCTCTGGGGCCAACGTCCTGACTTTC.

This clone has at least ten counts. This chain links TRBV13 with TRBJ2-7; D call uncertain. Trimming removed 4 bases from V and 8 bases from J, with 12 bases in between. Germline lookup yields CDR1 PRHDT and CDR2 FYEKMQ (reference sequence). This CDR3 comprises 12 residues. CDR3 region: CASSSEATKQYF. The DNA of the CDR3 is TGTGCCAGCAGCTCCGAAGCTACGAAGCAGTACTTC. The variable domain in full, with the rest retrieved from reference TRBV13 and TRBJ2-7, is AAGVIQSPRHLIKEKRETATLKCYPIPRHDTVYWYQQGPGQDPQFLISFYEKMQSDKGSIPDRFSAQQFSDYHSELNMSSLELGDSALYFCASSSEATKQYFGPGTRLTVT.

As concerns this clone: Other DNA sequences in this sample translate to the same CDR3. The chain has TRBV9 and TRBJ2-5, with D tentatively TRBD1 or TRBD2 (5 bases each). This CDR3 region has 14 residues. The ends were cut back, 2 bases at V and 1 base at J, with 9 bases in the middle. Germline V gene lookup returns CDR1 SGDLS and CDR2 YYNGEE. The CDR3 loop is CASSVGGSQETQYF. CDR3 DNA sequence: TGTGCCAGCAGCGTTGGGGGTTCCCAAGAGACCCAGTACTTC.

The sample holds a few counts of this clone. The V call is TRBV28, the J call TRBJ1-2; TRBD1 agrees at 8 bases. V lost 5 bases to trimming and J lost 4 bases; unmatched junction nucleotides: 6. Germline V gene lookup returns CDR1 MDHEN and CDR2 SYDVKM. This CDR3 is built from 14 residues. The CDR3 region has the DNA TGTGCCAGCAGTAGACAGGGGCAGATCTATGGCTACACCTTC. Residues: CASSRQGQIYGYTF.

A few counts support this clone. CDR3 loop: CASSLFRPNYEQYF. In DNA form, the CDR3 reads TGTGCCAGCAGTTTATTTAGGCCCAACTACGAGCAGTACTTC. This chain connects TRBV27 to TRBJ2-7; D gene ambiguous. Germline loops: CDR1 MNHEY, CDR2 SMNVEV (reference sequence). Trimming took off 1 base at V and 3 bases at J, with 10 bases between the two ends. CDR3 length: 14 amino acids.

In its sample, this clone was seen once. The chain carries TRBV5-6 and TRBJ1-2; a weak D match, TRBD1 (6 bases). The CDR3 covers 13 residues. V lost 2 bases and J lost 6, with 11 bases in between. In germline, CDR1 is SGHDT, CDR2 YYEEEE. In nucleotides, the CDR3 is TGTGCCAGCAGCTTTGTCAGGGGACATGGCTACACCTTC. Translation: CASSFVRGHGYTF.

This clone was seen repeatedly, ten times or more. Other DNA sequences from this sample encode an identical CDR3 as well. The rearrangement uses TRBV6-4 and TRBJ2-2, with D hard to call. The CDR3 covers 13 residues. CDR1 and CDR2 from the germline V gene are MRHNA and SNTAGT. V was clipped by 2 bases and J by 3 bases, with 4 bases between them. The CDR3 reads CASSDRDTGELFF. CDR3 sequence (DNA): TGTGCCAGCAGTGACAGGGACACCGGGGAGCTGTTTTTT.

Comments on this clone: A much larger clone lies one base from this, so it may be a read error. The chain carries TRBV6-5 and TRBJ2-2; D is uncertain. This CDR3 comprises 13 residues. From germline, CDR1 is MNHEY and CDR2 SVGAGI. CDR3 sequence reads: CASSDSDTGELFF. In DNA form, the CDR3 reads TGTGCCAGCAGTGACTCGGACACCGGGGAGCTGTTTTTT.

The chain employs TRBV28 and TRBJ2-1, with D perhaps TRBD1 or TRBD2 (5 bases each). The CDR3 is made up of 18 amino acids. Looked up from germline, CDR1 is MDHEN and CDR2 is SYDVKM. Trimming stripped 3 bases from V and 3 bases from J, with 21 bases between. CDR3: CASSFPRTRDGLYNEQFF. CDR3 bases: TGTGCCAGCAGTTTTCCCAGAACCCGGGACGGCCTCTACAATGAGCAGTTCTTC. Full variable domain (rest looked up from reference TRBV28 and TRBJ2-1): DVKVTQSSRYLVKRTGEKVFLECVQDMDHENMFWYRQDPGLGLRLIYFSYDVKMKEKGDIPEGYSVSREKKERFSLILESASTNQTSMYLCASSFPRTRDGLYNEQFFGPGTRLTVL.

V is TRBV27 and J is TRBJ2-7, with D perhaps TRBD1 (5 bases). The CDR3 totals 16 residues. V gave up 5 bases and J gave up 2 bases, with 19 bases separating them. Germline V gene data show CDR1 as MNHEY and CDR2 as SMNVEV (reference sequence). The CDR3 region is CASSLKWGFLTYEQYF. Here the CDR3 DNA reads TGTGCCAGCAGTCTAAAATGGGGCTTCCTCACCTACGAGCAGTACTTC.

This rearrangement joins TRBV25-1 to TRBJ2-7; 7 nucleotides match TRBD1. The CDR3 length is 14 residues. Trimming took 3 bases from V and 3 from J; bases not matched to a gene: 5. Germline lookup yields CDR1 MGHDK and CDR2 SYGVNS. The CDR3 region is CASSETGQIYEQYF. The CDR3 DNA reads TGTGCCAGCAGTGAGACGGGACAGATCTACGAGCAGTACTTC.

The chain uses TRBV10-3 and TRBJ1-5, with D unresolved. The germline V gene encodes CDR1 ENHRY and CDR2 SYGVKD. V was shortened by 4 bases and J by 5 bases, with 12 bases between the two germline ends. The CDR3 extends over 14 amino acids. The CDR3 bases are TGTGCCATCAGTGGCCGGGGAAGAGATCAGCCCCAGCATTTT. Encoded protein: CAISGRGRDQPQHF.

The chain joins TRBV2 to TRBJ2-1; 8 bases are shared with TRBD2. V lost 7 bases to trimming and J lost 4 bases; unmatched junction nucleotides: 6. Germline-derived CDR1 and CDR2 are SNHLY and FYNNEI. The length of the CDR3 is 14 residues. The CDR3 region has the DNA TGTGCCAGCACCCGACTAGCGTCATACAATGAGCAGTTCTTC. Its protein is CASTRLASYNEQFF.

The chain is built from TRBV2 and TRBJ1-2; D remains ambiguous. The CDR3 length is 13 residues. The V gene's germline CDR1 is SNHLY and CDR2 FYNNEI. Trimming removed 5 bases at V and 7 bases at J, with 14 bases between. The CDR3 spells CASSRHLRFGYTF. For the CDR3, the DNA is TGTGCCAGCAGTAGGCACCTAAGGTTTGGCTACACCTTC.

This clone has just one count. This sequence joins TRBV15 and TRBJ1-4; 7 nucleotides match TRBD1. CDR1 LNHNV and CDR2 YYDKDF come from the germline V gene (reference sequence). J gave up 3 bases and V 2 bases, and 9 bases lay outside the gene matches. CDR3 length equals 17 residues. CDR3 coding DNA: TGTGCCACCAGCAGACGTGGGACAGTTCGGGCTAATGAAAAACTGTTTTTT. This sequence encodes CATSRRGTVRANEKLFF.

The sample holds many counts of this clone. This chain connects TRBV6-1 to TRBJ1-1; the D is unclear. The germline V gene has CDR1 MNHNS and CDR2 SASEGT. V lost 4 bases, J lost 3 bases, and 12 bases lay in between. The CDR3 contains 14 residues. CDR3 sequence (DNA): TGTGCCAGCAGTGTGGACCCGGCTTACACTGAAGCTTTCTTT. It translates to CASSVDPAYTEAFF.